Each of the 6 T cell receptor beta chains below was sequenced from the same sample in a study of T cells in Graves' hyperthyroidism and ophthalmopathy. Using RNA transcripts as the source, TCR beta CDR3 regions were amplified. The HTBI primer set served for first-round RT-PCR of the TCR CDR3. MiXCR was run by TCRdb on the multiplex PCR reads, yielding one entry per CDR3 protein. The sample lists roughly 400,000 distinct CDR3 sequences; roughly an eighth were seen once. Material: blood. The receptors were gathered from a man aged 50-59 years with Graves' ophthalmopathy.

This clonotype was seen only a few times. The V gene is TRBV9, the J gene TRBJ2-2, with D tentatively TRBD1 (5 bases). Trimming stripped 4 bases from V and 2 bases from J, with 12 bases between. This CDR3 region has 15 residues. Germline CDR1 and CDR2: SGDLS and YYNGEE. CDR3 loop: CASSLRRGNTGELFF. The CDR3 nucleotides read TGTGCCAGCAGCCTCAGAAGGGGTAACACCGGGGAGCTGTTTTTT.

Points on this clonotype: A much larger clone is a single base away; this may be a read error. The rearrangement links TRBV6-1 to TRBJ2-3, with 8 bases fitting TRBD1. From germline, CDR1 is MNHNS and CDR2 SASEGT. The CDR3 contains 16 residues. CDR3 nucleotides: TGTGCCAGCAGTGAGAGACAGGGGCCTAGCATAGATACGCAGTATTTT. Amino acids: CASSERQGPSIDTQYF.

The chain employs TRBV5-1 and TRBJ2-7; D remains ambiguous. CDR3 length: 13 residues. The V end lost 0 bases, the J end lost 2 bases, and 6 bases lay between the germline ends. From germline, CDR1 is SGHRS and CDR2 YFSETQ. The CDR3 is CASSLDDTYEQYF. CDR3 DNA: TGCGCCAGCAGCTTGGACGATACCTACGAGCAGTACTTC.

This clonotype was found many times. The CDR3 DNA reads TGTGCCAGCAGCCCAGGGGGGACACTGAACACTGAAGCTTTCTTT. Protein: CASSPGGTLNTEAFF. This chain links TRBV11-2 with TRBJ1-1; TRBD1 agrees at 7 bases. V gave up 5 bases and J gave up 0 bases; unmatched junction bases: 6. The CDR3 runs 15 residues. Germline V gene sequence: CDR1 SGHAT, CDR2 FQNNGV.

This clonotype was counted many times. This chain connects TRBV30 to TRBJ2-1; 15 bases fit TRBD2. The CDR3 runs to 15 residues. From germline, CDR1 is GTSNPN and CDR2 SVGIG (reference sequence). V shed 4 bases, J shed 7 bases, and the junction held 5 bases outside the gene matches. The CDR3 DNA follows: TGTGCCTGGAACGTCGGACTAGCGGGAGGGAATGAGCAGTTCTTC. Translating gives CAWNVGLAGGNEQFF. The full variable domain, rest sourced from reference TRBV30 and TRBJ2-1, is SQTIHQWPATLVQPVGSPLSLECTVEGTSNPNLYWYRQAAGRGLQLLFYSVGIGQISSEVPQNLSASRPQDRQFILSSKKLLLSDSGFYLCAWNVGLAGGNEQFFGPGTRLTVL.

This clonotype was picked up many times. The rearrangement uses TRBV20-1 and TRBJ2-3; 9 bases map to TRBD2. CDR3 size: 13 residues. Germline V lookup: CDR1 DFQATT, CDR2 SNEGSKA (reference sequence). J gave up 5 bases and V 6 bases, and 6 bases lay outside the gene matches. The CDR3 here is CSAASGMEDTQYF. The CDR3 DNA reads TGCAGTGCAGCTAGCGGGATGGAAGATACGCAGTATTTT.